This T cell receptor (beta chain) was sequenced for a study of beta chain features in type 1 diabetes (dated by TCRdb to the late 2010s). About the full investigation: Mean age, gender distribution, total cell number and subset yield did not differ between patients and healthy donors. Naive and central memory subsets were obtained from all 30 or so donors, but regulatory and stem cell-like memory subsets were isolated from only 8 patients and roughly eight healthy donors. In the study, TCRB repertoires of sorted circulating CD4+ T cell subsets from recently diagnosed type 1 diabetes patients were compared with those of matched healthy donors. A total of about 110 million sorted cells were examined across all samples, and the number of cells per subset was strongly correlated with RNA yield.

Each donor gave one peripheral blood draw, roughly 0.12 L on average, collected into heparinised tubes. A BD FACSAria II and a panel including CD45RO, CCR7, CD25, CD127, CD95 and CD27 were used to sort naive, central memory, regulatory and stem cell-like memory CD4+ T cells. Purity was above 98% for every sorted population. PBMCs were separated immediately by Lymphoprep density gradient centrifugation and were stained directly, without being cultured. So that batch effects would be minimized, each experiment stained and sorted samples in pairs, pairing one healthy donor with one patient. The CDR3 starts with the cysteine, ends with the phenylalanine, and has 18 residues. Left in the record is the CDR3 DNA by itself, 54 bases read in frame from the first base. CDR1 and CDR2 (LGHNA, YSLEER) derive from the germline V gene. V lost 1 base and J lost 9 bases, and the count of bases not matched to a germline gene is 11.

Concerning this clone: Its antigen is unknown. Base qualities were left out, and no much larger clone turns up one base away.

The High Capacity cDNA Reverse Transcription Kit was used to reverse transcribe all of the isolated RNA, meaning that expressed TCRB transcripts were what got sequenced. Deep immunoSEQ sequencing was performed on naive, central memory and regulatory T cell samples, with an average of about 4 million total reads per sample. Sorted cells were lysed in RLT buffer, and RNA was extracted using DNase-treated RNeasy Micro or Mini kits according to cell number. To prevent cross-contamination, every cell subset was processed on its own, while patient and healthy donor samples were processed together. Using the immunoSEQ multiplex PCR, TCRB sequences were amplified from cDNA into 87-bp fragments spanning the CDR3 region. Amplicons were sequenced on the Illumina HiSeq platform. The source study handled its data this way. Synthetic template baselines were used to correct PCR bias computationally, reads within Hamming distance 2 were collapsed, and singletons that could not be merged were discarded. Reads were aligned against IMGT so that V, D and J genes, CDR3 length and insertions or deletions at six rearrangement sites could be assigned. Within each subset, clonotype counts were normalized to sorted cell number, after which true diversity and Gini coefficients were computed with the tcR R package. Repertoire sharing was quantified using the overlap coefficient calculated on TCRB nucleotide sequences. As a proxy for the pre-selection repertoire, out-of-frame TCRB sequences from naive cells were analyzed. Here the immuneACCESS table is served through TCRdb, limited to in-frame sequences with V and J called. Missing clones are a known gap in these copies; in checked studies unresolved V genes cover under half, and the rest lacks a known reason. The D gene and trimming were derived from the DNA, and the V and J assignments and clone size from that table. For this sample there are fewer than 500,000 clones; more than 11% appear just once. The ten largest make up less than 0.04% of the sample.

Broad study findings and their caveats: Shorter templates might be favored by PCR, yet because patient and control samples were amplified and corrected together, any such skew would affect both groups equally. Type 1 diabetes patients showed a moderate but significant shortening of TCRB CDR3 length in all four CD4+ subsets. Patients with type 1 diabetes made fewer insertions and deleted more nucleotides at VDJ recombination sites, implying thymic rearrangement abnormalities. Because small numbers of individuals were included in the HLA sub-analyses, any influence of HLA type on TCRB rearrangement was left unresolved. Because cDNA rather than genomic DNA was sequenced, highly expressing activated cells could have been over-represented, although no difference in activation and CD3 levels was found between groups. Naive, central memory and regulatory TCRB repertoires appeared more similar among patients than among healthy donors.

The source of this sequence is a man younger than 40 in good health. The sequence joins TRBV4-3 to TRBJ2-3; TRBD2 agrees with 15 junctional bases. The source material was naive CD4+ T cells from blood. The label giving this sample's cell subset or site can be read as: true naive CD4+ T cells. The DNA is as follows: TGCGCCAGCAGCCAAGTTAGGCCGGGACTAGCGGGAGGCAAAACGCAGTATTTT. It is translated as CASSQVRPGLAGGKTQYF.